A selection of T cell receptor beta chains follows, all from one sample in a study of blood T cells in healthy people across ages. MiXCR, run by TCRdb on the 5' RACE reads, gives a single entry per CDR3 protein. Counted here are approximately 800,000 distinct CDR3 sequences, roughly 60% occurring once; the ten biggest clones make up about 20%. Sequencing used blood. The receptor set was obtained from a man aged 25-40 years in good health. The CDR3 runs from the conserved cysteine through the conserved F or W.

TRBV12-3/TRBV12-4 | CASSETSGGFYEQFF
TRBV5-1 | CASSYIGQTFSYEQYF
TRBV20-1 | CSAQSVTSGNLKQETQYF
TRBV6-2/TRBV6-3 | CASSYRLANTEAFF
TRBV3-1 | CASSQRPMEYEQYF
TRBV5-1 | CASSALEGQGFYGYTF
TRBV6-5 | CASSRARNYEQYF
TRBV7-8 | CASSKSDRKLDEQFF
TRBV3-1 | CASSQANRGRNYGYTF
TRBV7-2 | CASSLASQKGYTF
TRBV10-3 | CAISSGFYNEQFF
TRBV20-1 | CSATGQMMTDTQYF
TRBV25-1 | CASSEWYGTSGKNIRYF
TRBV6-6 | CASSFSLAGYNEQFF
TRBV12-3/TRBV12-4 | CASSQTGVGNQPQHF
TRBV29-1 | CSVPSSGRPGEQYF
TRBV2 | CASRDITAFTTDTQYF
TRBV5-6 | CASNSGWLAGRNNEQFF
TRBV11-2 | CASSASETQYF
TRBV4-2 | CASSQVGEQFF
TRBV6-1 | CASSEARDGEQFF
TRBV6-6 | CASTLVQGQGTETQYF
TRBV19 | CASSETTGGFYEQYF
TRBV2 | CATKGGTSGGDTQYF
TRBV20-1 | CSALQGACGYTF
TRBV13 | CASSLERGSTHSYEQYF
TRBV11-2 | CASSLVGLYSTDTQYF
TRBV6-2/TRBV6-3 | CASGRGGYTREQFF
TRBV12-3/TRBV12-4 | CASTAGAVEQFF
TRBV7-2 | CASSLERACEQYF
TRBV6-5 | CASSHNQETQYF
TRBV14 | CASSQDSLKAGGLEQYF
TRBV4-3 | CASSQVTTGNIQYF
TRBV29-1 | CSVDDGYNEQFF
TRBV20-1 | CSAGQGALGFF
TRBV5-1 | CASSGTAPSTEAFF
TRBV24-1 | CATSGSPLHF
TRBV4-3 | CASSQDYGGYTF
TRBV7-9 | CASSRARGFESPLHF
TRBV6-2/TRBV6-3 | CASSYSKSRQISLEQYF
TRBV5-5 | CASSLVWRRTGYTF
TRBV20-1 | CSARNVTGNYNEQFF
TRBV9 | CASSVESGTEAFF
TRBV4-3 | CASSQVRPSGVYNEQFF
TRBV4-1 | CASSPEDSPRETQYF
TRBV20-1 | CSARDGGGGYEQYF
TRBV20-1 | CSASMNTEAFF
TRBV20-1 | CSAREVHRLYEQYF